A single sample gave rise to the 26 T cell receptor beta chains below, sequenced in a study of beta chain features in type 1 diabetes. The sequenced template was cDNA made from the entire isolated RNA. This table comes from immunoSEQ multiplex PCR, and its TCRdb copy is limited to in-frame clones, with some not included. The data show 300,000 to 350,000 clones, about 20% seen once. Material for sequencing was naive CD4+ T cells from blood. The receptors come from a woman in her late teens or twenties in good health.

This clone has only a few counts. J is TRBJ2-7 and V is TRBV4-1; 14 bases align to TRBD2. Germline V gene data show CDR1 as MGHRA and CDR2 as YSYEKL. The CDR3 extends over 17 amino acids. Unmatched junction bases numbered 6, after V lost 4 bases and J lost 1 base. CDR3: CASSRVGTSGSSYEQYF. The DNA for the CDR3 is TGCGCCAGCAGCCGCGTCGGGACTAGCGGGAGTTCCTACGAGCAGTACTTC.

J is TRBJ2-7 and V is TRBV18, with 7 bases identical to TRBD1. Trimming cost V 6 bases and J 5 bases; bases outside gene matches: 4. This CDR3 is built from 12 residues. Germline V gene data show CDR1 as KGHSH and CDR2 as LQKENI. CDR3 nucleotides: TGTGCCAGCTCCCCAGGGACAGACGAGCAGTACTTC. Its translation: CASSPGTDEQYF. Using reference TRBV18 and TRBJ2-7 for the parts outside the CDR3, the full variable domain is NAGVMQNPRHLVRRRGQEARLRCSPMKGHSHVYWYRQLPEEGLKFMVYLQKENIIDESGMPKERFSAEFPKEGPSILRIQQVVRGDSAAYFCASSPGTDEQYFGPGTRLTVT.

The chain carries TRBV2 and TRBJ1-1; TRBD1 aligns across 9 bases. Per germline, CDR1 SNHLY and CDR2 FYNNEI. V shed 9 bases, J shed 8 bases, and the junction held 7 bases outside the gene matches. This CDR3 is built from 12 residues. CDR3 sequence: CASVFGQGEAFF. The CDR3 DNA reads TGTGCCAGTGTTTTTGGACAGGGGGAAGCTTTCTTT.

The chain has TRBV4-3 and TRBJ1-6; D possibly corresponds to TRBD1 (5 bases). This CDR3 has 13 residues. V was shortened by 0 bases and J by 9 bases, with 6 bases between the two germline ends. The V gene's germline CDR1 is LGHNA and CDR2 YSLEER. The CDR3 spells CASSQDRGSPLHF. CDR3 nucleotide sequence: TGCGCCAGCAGCCAAGATAGGGGTTCACCCCTCCACTTT.

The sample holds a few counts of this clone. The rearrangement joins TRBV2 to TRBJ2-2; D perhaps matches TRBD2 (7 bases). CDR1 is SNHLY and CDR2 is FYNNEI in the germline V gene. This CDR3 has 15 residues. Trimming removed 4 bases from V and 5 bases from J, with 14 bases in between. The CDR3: CASSVGRGGTGELFF. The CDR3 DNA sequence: TGTGCCAGCAGTGTCGGCAGGGGAGGGACCGGGGAGCTGTTTTTT.

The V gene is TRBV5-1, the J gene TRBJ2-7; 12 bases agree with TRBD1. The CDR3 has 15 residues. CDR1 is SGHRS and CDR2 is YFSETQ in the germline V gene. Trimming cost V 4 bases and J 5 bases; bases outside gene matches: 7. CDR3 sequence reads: CASSLRDRGLNEQYF. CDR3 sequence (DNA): TGCGCCAGCAGCCTCCGGGACAGGGGGCTCAACGAGCAGTACTTC.

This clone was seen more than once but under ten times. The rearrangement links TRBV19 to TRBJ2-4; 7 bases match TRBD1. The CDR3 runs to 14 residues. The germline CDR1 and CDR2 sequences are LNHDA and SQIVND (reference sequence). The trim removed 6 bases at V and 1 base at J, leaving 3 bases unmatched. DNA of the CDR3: TGTGCCAGTAGGAAGACAGGGGCCAAAAACATTCAGTACTTC. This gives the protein CASRKTGAKNIQYF.

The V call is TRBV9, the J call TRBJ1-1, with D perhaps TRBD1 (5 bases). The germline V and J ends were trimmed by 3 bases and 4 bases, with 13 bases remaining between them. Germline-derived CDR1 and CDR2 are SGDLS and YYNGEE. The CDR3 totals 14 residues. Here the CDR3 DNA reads TGTGCCAGCAGCGCAGACAGTGAGCGCACTGAAGCTTTCTTT. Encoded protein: CASSADSERTEAFF.

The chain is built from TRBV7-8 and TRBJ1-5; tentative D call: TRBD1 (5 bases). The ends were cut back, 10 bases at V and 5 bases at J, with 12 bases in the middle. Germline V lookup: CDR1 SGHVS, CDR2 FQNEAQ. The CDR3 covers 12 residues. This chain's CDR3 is CATVRGDQPQHF. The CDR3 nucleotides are TGTGCCACCGTTAGGGGCGATCAGCCCCAGCATTTT.

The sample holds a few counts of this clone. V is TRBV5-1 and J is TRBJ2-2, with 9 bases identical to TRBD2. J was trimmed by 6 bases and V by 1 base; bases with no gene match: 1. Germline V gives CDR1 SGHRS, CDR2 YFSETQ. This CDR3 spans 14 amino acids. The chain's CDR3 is CASSLLAGAGELFF. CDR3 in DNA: TGCGCCAGCAGCTTGTTAGCGGGAGCCGGGGAGCTGTTTTTT.

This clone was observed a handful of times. The CDR3 DNA sequence: TGTGCCAGCAGCCACGGACAGGCGACTGAAGCTTTCTTT. It translates to CASSHGQATEAFF. This chain connects TRBV4-2 to TRBJ1-1; 7 positions match TRBD1. Germline V gene data show CDR1 as LGHNA and CDR2 as YNFKEQ. This CDR3 spans 13 amino acids. Trimming took 3 bases from V and 5 from J; bases not matched to a gene: 3.

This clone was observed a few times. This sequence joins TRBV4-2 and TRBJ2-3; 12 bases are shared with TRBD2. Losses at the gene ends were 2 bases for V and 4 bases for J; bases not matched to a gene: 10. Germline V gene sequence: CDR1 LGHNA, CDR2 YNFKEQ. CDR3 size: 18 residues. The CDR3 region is CASSQTQTSGSRADTQYF. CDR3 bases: TGTGCCAGCAGCCAAACCCAGACTAGCGGGAGTCGTGCAGATACGCAGTATTTT.

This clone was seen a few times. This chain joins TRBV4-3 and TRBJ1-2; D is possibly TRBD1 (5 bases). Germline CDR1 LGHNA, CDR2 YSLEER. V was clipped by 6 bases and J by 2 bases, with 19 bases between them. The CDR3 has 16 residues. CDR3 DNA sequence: TGCGCCAGCAGGATAACCAGGGCTTCACGGAACTATGGCTACACCTTC. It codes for CASRITRASRNYGYTF.

As DNA, the CDR3 is TGTGCCAGCAGCTTAGACCAGGGGGCATACGAGCAGTACTTC. Translation: CASSLDQGAYEQYF. The V call is TRBV7-9, the J call TRBJ2-7, with TRBD1 matching 8 bases. The junction had 3 bases not matched to a gene; V was cut back by 1 base and J by 4 bases. CDR3 length: 14 residues. Germline assignment: CDR1 SEHNR and CDR2 FQNEAQ (reference sequence).

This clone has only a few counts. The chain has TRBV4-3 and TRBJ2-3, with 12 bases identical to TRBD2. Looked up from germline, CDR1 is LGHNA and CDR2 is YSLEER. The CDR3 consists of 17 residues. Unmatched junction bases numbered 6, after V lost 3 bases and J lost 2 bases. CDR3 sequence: CASSHPTSGGTTDTQYF. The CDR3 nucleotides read TGCGCCAGCAGCCACCCCACTAGCGGGGGGACCACAGATACGCAGTATTTT.

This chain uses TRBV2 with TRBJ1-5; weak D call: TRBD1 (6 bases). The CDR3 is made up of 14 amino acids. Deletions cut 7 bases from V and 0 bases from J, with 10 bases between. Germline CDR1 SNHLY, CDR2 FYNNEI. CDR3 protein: CASTSDSSNQPQHF. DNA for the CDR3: TGTGCCAGCACCTCGGACAGTAGCAATCAGCCCCAGCATTTT.

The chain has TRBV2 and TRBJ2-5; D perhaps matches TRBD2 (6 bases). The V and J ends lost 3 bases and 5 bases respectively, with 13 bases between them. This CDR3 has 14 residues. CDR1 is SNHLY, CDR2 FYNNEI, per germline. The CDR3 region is CASSEEGLAETQYF. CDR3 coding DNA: TGTGCCAGCAGTGAGGAGGGGCTAGCGGAGACCCAGTACTTC.

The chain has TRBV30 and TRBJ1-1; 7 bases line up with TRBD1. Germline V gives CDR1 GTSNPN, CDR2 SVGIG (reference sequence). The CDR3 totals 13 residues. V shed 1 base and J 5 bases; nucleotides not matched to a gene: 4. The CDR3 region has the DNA TGTGCCTGGAGTGCGACAGGGAAAACTGAAGCTTTCTTT. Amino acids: CAWSATGKTEAFF.

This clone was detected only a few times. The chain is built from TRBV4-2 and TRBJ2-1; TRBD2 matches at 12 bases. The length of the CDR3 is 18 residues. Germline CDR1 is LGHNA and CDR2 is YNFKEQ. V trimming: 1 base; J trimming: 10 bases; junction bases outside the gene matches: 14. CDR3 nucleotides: TGTGCCAGCAGCCAAGCTAGGCTAGCGGGAGGGTCGAGGGAAGAGCAGTTCTTC. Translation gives CASSQARLAGGSREEQFF.

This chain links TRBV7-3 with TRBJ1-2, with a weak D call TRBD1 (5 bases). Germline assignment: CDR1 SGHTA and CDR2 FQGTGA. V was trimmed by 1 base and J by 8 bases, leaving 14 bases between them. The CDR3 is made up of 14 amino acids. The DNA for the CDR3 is TGTGCCAGCAGCTTAAGGTGCAGGGCGGACGGCTACACCTTC. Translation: CASSLRCRADGYTF.

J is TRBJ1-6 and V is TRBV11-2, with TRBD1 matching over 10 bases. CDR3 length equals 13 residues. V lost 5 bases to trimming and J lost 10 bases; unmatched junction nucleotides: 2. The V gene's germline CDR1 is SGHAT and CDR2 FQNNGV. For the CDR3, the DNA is TGTGCCAGCAGCGGACAGGGGGAGTCACCCCTCCACTTT. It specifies CASSGQGESPLHF.

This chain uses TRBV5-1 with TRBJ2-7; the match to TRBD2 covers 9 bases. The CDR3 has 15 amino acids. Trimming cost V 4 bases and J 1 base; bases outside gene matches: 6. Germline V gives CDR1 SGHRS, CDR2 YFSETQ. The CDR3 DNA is TGCGCCAGCAGCGCCCCTAGCGGGGTTTCCTACGAGCAGTACTTC. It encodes CASSAPSGVSYEQYF.

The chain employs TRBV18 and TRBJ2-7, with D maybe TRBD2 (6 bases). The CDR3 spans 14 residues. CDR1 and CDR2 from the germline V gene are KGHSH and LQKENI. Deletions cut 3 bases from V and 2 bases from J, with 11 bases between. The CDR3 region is CASSPSAGTYEQYF. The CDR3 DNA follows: TGTGCCAGCTCACCCTCTGCGGGGACCTACGAGCAGTACTTC.

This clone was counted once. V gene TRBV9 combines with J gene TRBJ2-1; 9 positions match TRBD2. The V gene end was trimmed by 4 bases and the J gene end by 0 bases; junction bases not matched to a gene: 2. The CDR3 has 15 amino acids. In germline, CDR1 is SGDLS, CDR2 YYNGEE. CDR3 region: CASSPSGNSYNEQFF. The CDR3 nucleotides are TGTGCCAGCAGCCCTAGCGGGAACTCCTACAATGAGCAGTTCTTC.

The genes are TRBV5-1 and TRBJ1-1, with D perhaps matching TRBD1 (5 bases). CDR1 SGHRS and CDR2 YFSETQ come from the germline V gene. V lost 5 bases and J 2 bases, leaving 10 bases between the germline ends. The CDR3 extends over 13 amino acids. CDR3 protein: CASRLGGNTEAFF. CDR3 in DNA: TGCGCCAGCAGGCTGGGGGGAAACACTGAAGCTTTCTTT.

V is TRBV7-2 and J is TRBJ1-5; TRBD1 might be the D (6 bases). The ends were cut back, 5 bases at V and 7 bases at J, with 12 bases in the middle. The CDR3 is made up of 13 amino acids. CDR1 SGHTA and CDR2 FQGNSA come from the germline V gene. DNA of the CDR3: TGTGCCAGCAGCGCACAGGGTAGGCAGCCCCAGCATTTT. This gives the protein CASSAQGRQPQHF.